One and the same sample provided the 29 T cell receptor beta chains below, sequenced in a study of shared clonotypes between healthy human individuals. Profiling relied on immunoSEQ multiplex PCR, and the TCRdb table lists in-frame clones only, not all of them. The sample yields about 1 million clones, roughly 80% seen once. Sequenced: memory CD4+ T cells sorted from blood. The subset denotes: CD45RA-negative fraction. These receptors all come from a man aged 18 to 30 in good health.

The J gene is TRBJ2-7, the V gene TRBV10-3; no clear D gene. The germline V and J ends were trimmed by 10 bases and 2 bases, with 27 bases remaining between them. The CDR3 sequence is 17 residues long. Germline CDR1 ENHRY, CDR2 SYGVKD. CDR3 region: CATIDPGSASTPYEQYF. CDR3 DNA: TGTGCCACGATTGACCCGGGTTCCGCTTCCACTCCCTACGAGCAGTACTTC.

The chain has TRBV30 and TRBJ1-1, with TRBD1 matching over 11 bases. Germline trimming cut 8 bases from V and 4 bases from J; bases unmatched to any gene: 3. CDR1 and CDR2 (germline): GTSNPN, SVGIG (reference sequence). This CDR3 is built from 12 residues. The CDR3 DNA reads as TGTGCCCTAGGGACAGGGGGCACTGAAGCTTTCTTT. This encodes CALGTGGTEAFF.

The chain combines TRBV2 with TRBJ2-1, with D perhaps TRBD2 (5 bases). The length of the CDR3 is 20 residues. Trimming shortened V by 2 bases and J by 4 bases, and 27 bases separated the two germline ends. The germline gives CDR1 SNHLY, CDR2 FYNNEI. The CDR3 DNA reads as TGTGCCAGCAGTGAACCGAGCGGCCGAGCTGGGATTATATCTTACAATGAGCAGTTCTTC. Amino acid sequence: CASSEPSGRAGIISYNEQFF. The complete variable domain, with remaining parts taken from reference TRBV2 and TRBJ2-1, reads EPEVTQTPSHQVTQMGQEVILRCVPISNHLYFYWYRQILGQKVEFLVSFYNNEISEKSEIFDDQFSVERPDGSNFTLKIRSTKLEDSAMYFCASSEPSGRAGIISYNEQFFGPGTRLTVL.

The CDR3: CSALILETQYF. The DNA for the CDR3 is TGCAGTGCTCTTATTTTGGAGACCCAGTACTTC. This chain connects TRBV20-1 to TRBJ2-5; D ambiguous. This CDR3 spans 11 amino acids. The V gene's germline CDR1 is DFQATT and CDR2 SNEGSKA (reference sequence). V lost 5 bases to trimming and J lost 5 bases, with 9 bases between them.

V usage is TRBV9 and J usage is TRBJ1-2, with 10 positions matching TRBD1. Germline V lookup: CDR1 SGDLS, CDR2 YYNGEE. CDR3 length: 15 amino acids. The V gene end was trimmed by 3 bases and the J gene end by 8 bases; junction bases not matched to a gene: 10. CDR3 in DNA: TGTGCCAGCAGCGCCCTGGGGGGACAGGGGTTAGGCTACACCTTC. Amino acid sequence: CASSALGGQGLGYTF.

The rearrangement joins TRBV5-1 to TRBJ2-7, with unresolved D. This CDR3 spans 16 amino acids. V lost 1 base and J lost 0, with 14 bases in between. Per germline, CDR1 SGHRS and CDR2 YFSETQ. The CDR3 region has the DNA TGCGCCAGCAGCTTGCTTCCGGCGGTCCCCTCCTACGAGCAGTACTTC. Its protein product is CASSLLPAVPSYEQYF. The full variable domain, rest sourced from reference TRBV5-1 and TRBJ2-7, is KAGVTQTPRYLIKTRGQQVTLSCSPISGHRSVSWYQQTPGQGLQFLFEYFSETQRNKGNFPGRFSGRQFSNSRSEMNVSTLELGDSALYLCASSLLPAVPSYEQYFGPGTRLTVT.

In the case of this clone: In the same sample, other DNA sequences code for this CDR3. The chain joins TRBV10-3 to TRBJ2-3; 7 nucleotides align to TRBD1. V trimming: 6 bases; J trimming: 1 base; junction bases outside the gene matches: 4. Germline V CDR1 and CDR2: ENHRY, SYGVKD. This CDR3 has 14 amino acids. CDR3 coding DNA: TGTGCCATCAGCCCTGGACAGGGCACAGATACGCAGTATTTT. Its protein is CAISPGQGTDTQYF.

This clone was seen a few times. CDR3 in amino acids: CASSPRVSNYGYTF. The CDR3 DNA reads TGTGCCAGCAGTCCCAGGGTTTCTAACTATGGCTACACCTTC. The chain joins TRBV27 to TRBJ1-2; D perhaps matches TRBD1 (5 bases). V was shortened by 5 bases and J by 0 bases, with 10 bases between the two germline ends. Germline assignment: CDR1 MNHEY and CDR2 SMNVEV (reference sequence). The CDR3 consists of 14 residues.

This clone was seen only a few times. The genes are TRBV19 and TRBJ1-2; D perhaps matches TRBD1 (5 bases). Germline V lookup: CDR1 LNHDA, CDR2 SQIVND (reference sequence). The CDR3 runs to 13 residues. Trimming shortened V by 11 bases and J by 4 bases, and 17 bases separated the two germline ends. CDR3 loop: CASRVMGVYGYTF. CDR3 DNA sequence: TGTGCCTCACGCGTCATGGGGGTCTATGGCTACACCTTC.

V is TRBV4-1 and J is TRBJ2-3, with 9 nucleotides matching TRBD2. The length of the CDR3 is 13 residues. Looked up from germline, CDR1 is MGHRA and CDR2 is YSYEKL. J was trimmed by 12 bases and V by 0 bases; bases with no gene match: 4. CDR3 amino acids: CASSQEAGGRQYF. In nucleotides, the CDR3 is TGCGCCAGCAGCCAAGAAGCGGGGGGTCGTCAGTATTTT.

The V call is TRBV11-2, the J call TRBJ1-4; 7 positions match TRBD1. This CDR3 is built from 13 residues. Germline CDR1 is SGHAT and CDR2 is FQNNGV. Trimming took 3 bases from V and 10 from J; bases not matched to a gene: 5. The CDR3 sequence is CASSFQGEVKLFF. The CDR3 nucleotides are TGTGCCAGCAGCTTTCAGGGGGAAGTAAAACTGTTTTTT.

This clone was detected only a few times. The genes are TRBV5-4 and TRBJ2-3, with a weak D call TRBD2 (7 bases). Trimming shortened V by 3 bases and J by 1 base, and 12 bases separated the two germline ends. CDR1 SGHNT and CDR2 YYREEE come from the germline V gene (reference sequence). The CDR3 runs 15 residues. Written as DNA, the CDR3 is TGTGCCAGCAGCTGGGGGGGCGAACGCACAGATACGCAGTATTTT. Translating it yields CASSWGGERTDTQYF.

J is TRBJ2-2 and V is TRBV21-1; the table assigns TRBD2, which was not confirmed against the DNA. TRBV21-1 is deemed a pseudogene. The CDR3 totals 19 residues. The chain's CDR3 is CASSKAAREGEGYTGELFF. In DNA, the CDR3 is TGTGCCAGCAGCAAAGCCGCCAGGGAAGGGGAGGGCTACACCGGGGAGCTGTTTTTT.

This clone came up a few times. One junction end disagrees with the germline gene, perhaps due to a read error. The chain uses TRBV7-7 and TRBJ1-1; D not resolved. There are 13 residues in the CDR3. Germline CDR1 is SSHAT and CDR2 is FNYEAQ (reference sequence). The CDR3 loop is CASSRTPNTEAFF. In DNA form, the CDR3 reads TGTGCTAGCAGCAGGACTCCGAACACTGAAGCTTTCTTT.

This chain links TRBV2 with TRBJ2-7; D is unresolved. This CDR3 is built from 12 residues. V was clipped by 9 bases and J by 5 bases, with 14 bases between them. Germline V gene data show CDR1 as SNHLY and CDR2 as FYNNEI. The CDR3 is CASGVGSDEQYF. In DNA, the CDR3 is TGTGCCAGTGGGGTGGGGTCAGACGAGCAGTACTTC.

This chain's CDR3 is CASSHGQGANTGELFF. The CDR3 DNA reads as TGCGCCAGCAGCCATGGACAGGGGGCGAACACCGGGGAGCTGTTTTTT. The chain combines TRBV4-1 with TRBJ2-2; TRBD1 aligns across 10 bases. Looked up from germline, CDR1 is MGHRA and CDR2 is YSYEKL. The CDR3 spans 16 residues. V trimming: 3 bases; J trimming: 0 bases; junction bases outside the gene matches: 1.

As concerns this clone: This specimen includes other DNA sequences encoding the same CDR3. The chain uses TRBV29-1 and TRBJ2-6; unclear D gene. The CDR3 sequence is 13 residues long. Looked up from germline, CDR1 is SQVTM and CDR2 is ANQGSEA. Trimming removed 1 base from V and 2 bases from J, with 3 bases in between. DNA for the CDR3: TGCAGCGTTGAAGGGGCTGGGGCCAACGTCCTGACTTTC. Protein: CSVEGAGANVLTF.

A word on this clone: Other DNA variants within this sample encode the same CDR3. The rearrangement joins TRBV19 to TRBJ2-2; a weak D match, TRBD1 (6 bases). Trimming shortened V by 6 bases and J by 1 base, and 12 bases separated the two germline ends. CDR3 length: 15 residues. Per germline, CDR1 LNHDA and CDR2 SQIVND (reference sequence). The DNA for the CDR3 is TGTGCCAGTAGCAAGACAGGCCTGAACACCGGGGAGCTGTTTTTT. Its protein is CASSKTGLNTGELFF.

This clone was observed a handful of times. This sequence joins TRBV5-1 and TRBJ2-2; 7 positions agree with TRBD2. The germline gives CDR1 SGHRS, CDR2 YFSETQ. The CDR3 has 16 residues. The trim removed 1 base at V and 2 bases at J, leaving 5 bases unmatched. The CDR3 region is CASSLRASGNTGELFF. The CDR3 DNA reads TGCGCCAGCAGCTTGAGGGCTAGCGGAAACACCGGGGAGCTGTTTTTT.

The chain is built from TRBV19 and TRBJ1-3; 7 positions agree with TRBD1. The trim removed 6 bases at V and 4 bases at J, leaving 15 bases unmatched. This CDR3 is 17 amino acids long. Germline V CDR1 and CDR2: LNHDA, SQIVND (reference sequence). The chain's CDR3 is CASSITWGQIPGNTIYF. CDR3 nucleotide sequence: TGTGCCAGTAGCATCACCTGGGGACAGATCCCCGGAAACACCATATATTTT.

Here the CDR3 DNA reads TGTGCCAGCAGCGGGGGATCAATCCGGGAGCTGTTTTTT. Translating it yields CASSGGSIRELFF. The chain has TRBV5-4 and TRBJ2-2; D tentatively reads TRBD1 or TRBD2 (5 bases each). V was pared by 4 bases and J by 9 bases, with 13 bases between. CDR1 and CDR2 (germline): SGHNT, YYREEE (reference sequence). This CDR3 has 13 residues.

As to this clone: Within the sample, other DNA sequences also encode this same CDR3. CDR3 sequence: CAISDRGSGTGELFF. The CDR3 DNA is TGTGCCATCAGTGACAGGGGGTCTGGCACCGGGGAGCTGTTTTTT. This chain joins TRBV10-3 and TRBJ2-2, with TRBD1 matching 7 bases. Germline-derived CDR1 and CDR2 are ENHRY and SYGVKD. The junction had 5 bases not matched to a gene; V was cut back by 3 bases and J by 4 bases. This CDR3 has 15 residues.

The gene calls are TRBV7-9 and TRBJ2-7; perhaps D is TRBD1 or TRBD2 (6 bases each). CDR1 is SEHNR, CDR2 FQNEAQ, per germline (reference sequence). V dropped 2 bases and J dropped 7 bases, with 15 bases sitting between them. The CDR3 covers 14 residues. The CDR3 sequence: CASSLTNEGGEQYF. DNA for the CDR3: TGTGCCAGCAGCTTAACGAATGAGGGGGGTGAGCAGTACTTC.

V gene TRBV5-4 combines with J gene TRBJ1-6, with 7 bases that match TRBD1. V was pared by 0 bases and J by 6 bases, with 3 bases of the junction left unmatched. CDR1 is SGHNT and CDR2 is YYREEE in the germline V gene (reference sequence). This CDR3 spans 15 amino acids. The CDR3 bases are TGTGCCAGCAGCTTGGGACAGGGATCTAATTCACCCCTCCACTTT. Its protein product is CASSLGQGSNSPLHF.

Concerning this clone: This sample also contains other DNA sequences that code for the same CDR3. The V call is TRBV10-3, the J call TRBJ2-5, with D tentatively TRBD2 (5 bases). V lost 6 bases, J lost 2 bases, and 10 bases lay in between. Germline CDR1 is ENHRY and CDR2 is SYGVKD. The CDR3 contains 13 residues. The CDR3 reads CAISPGTQETQYF. The CDR3 nucleotides are TGTGCCATCAGCCCGGGAACTCAAGAGACCCAGTACTTC.

The V and J genes are TRBV10-3 and TRBJ2-7; TRBD1 might be the D (6 bases). CDR1 ENHRY and CDR2 SYGVKD come from the germline V gene. This CDR3 spans 12 amino acids. V was shortened by 6 bases and J by 6 bases, with 12 bases between the two germline ends. CDR3 amino acids: CAIRRTEGEQYF. The CDR3 DNA reads TGTGCCATCAGGAGGACAGAGGGCGAGCAGTACTTC.

The chain is built from TRBV7-8 and TRBJ2-1, with 8 bases matching TRBD2. The V segment lost 0 bases and the J segment 7 bases; nucleotides outside the gene matches: 14. From germline, CDR1 is SGHVS and CDR2 FQNEAQ. The CDR3 runs to 18 residues. CDR3 coding DNA: TGTGCCAGCAGCTTAGCCCGGGTAGCGGGGATCTTGGTGAATGAGCAGTTCTTC. Translated: CASSLARVAGILVNEQFF.

V and J are TRBV4-1 and TRBJ1-1; weak D call: TRBD1 (6 bases). Germline assignment: CDR1 MGHRA and CDR2 YSYEKL. V dropped 2 bases and J dropped 6 bases, with 13 bases sitting between them. The CDR3 runs 14 residues. CDR3 sequence: CASSQLTGRSEAFF. The CDR3 DNA reads as TGCGCCAGCAGCCAACTAACAGGGAGATCTGAAGCTTTCTTT.

The sample holds a few counts of this clone. This chain connects TRBV15 to TRBJ2-1; 8 nucleotides line up with TRBD1. The V gene's germline CDR1 is LNHNV and CDR2 YYDKDF (reference sequence). The CDR3 runs 15 residues. J lost 6 bases, V lost 8 bases, and 12 bases had no gene match. The CDR3 here is CATYDSGQGRNEQFF. The CDR3 DNA is TGTGCCACCTACGACTCCGGACAGGGTCGCAATGAGCAGTTCTTC.